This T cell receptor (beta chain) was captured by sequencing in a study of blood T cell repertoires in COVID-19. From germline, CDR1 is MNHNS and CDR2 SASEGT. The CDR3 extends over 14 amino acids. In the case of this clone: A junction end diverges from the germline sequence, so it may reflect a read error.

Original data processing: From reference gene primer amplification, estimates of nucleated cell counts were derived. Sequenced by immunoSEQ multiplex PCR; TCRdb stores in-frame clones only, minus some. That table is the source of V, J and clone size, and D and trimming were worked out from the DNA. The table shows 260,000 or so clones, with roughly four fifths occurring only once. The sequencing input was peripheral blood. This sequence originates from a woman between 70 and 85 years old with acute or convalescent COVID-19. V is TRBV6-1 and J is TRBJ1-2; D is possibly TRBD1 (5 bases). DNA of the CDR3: TGTGCCAGCACTGAACCAGGGATAAACTATGGCTACACCTTC. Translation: CASTEPGINYGYTF.